Below, 14 T cell receptor beta chains from the same sample are listed, as sequenced in a study of CXCR3-negative and CXCR3-positive naive CD8 T cells. Libraries were UMI-labeled 5' RACE TRB cDNA. Reanalyzing the 5' RACE reads, TCRdb keeps one entry per CDR3 protein, without DNA. Its clone listing holds some 130,000 distinct CDR3 sequences. Sequencing was carried out using naive CXCR3- CD8+ T cells from blood. Subset noted: CD45RO-CCR7+CD27+CD95- naive CD8+ T cells lacking CXCR3 (TNR3-). These receptors originate from a human donor in good health. Some clones in this sample may be carry-over from other donors' samples.

The chain recombines TRBV29-1 with TRBJ1-1. From germline, CDR1 is SQVTM and CDR2 ANQGSEA. The CDR3 runs to 14 residues. The CDR3 protein is CSVEHLPDGTEAFF.

This chain links TRBV6-5 with TRBJ2-5; TCRdb outputs TRBD2, but without DNA this stays unchecked. Germline CDR1 and CDR2: MNHEY and SVGAGI. There are 14 residues in the CDR3. This CDR3 is CASSQGARRETQYF.

This chain connects TRBV28 to TRBJ2-6. Germline CDR1 and CDR2: MDHEN and SYDVKM. The CDR3 loop spans 17 amino acids. CDR3 in amino acids: CASSPDLGSSGANVLTF. Supplemented by reference TRBV28 and TRBJ2-6, the full variable domain reads DVKVTQSSRYLVKRTGEKVFLECVQDMDHENMFWYRQDPGLGLRLIYFSYDVKMKEKGDIPEGYSVSREKKERFSLILESASTNQTSMYLCASSPDLGSSGANVLTFGAGSRLTVL.

The chain is built from TRBV5-5 and TRBJ2-1; TCRdb's assignment of TRBD1 cannot be checked, as there is no DNA. Germline-derived CDR1 and CDR2 are SGHKS and YYEKEE (reference sequence). This CDR3 is 13 amino acids long. This CDR3 reads CASSTTGFNEQFF.

This chain links TRBV11-2 with TRBJ2-7; the D call of TRBD1 rests on TCRdb alone, since no DNA is present to check it. Germline assignment: CDR1 SGHAT and CDR2 FQNNGV. There are 14 residues in the CDR3. This CDR3 is CASSLGGTSYEQYF.

CDR3 in amino acids: CASSLSGRRGEQYF. The J gene is TRBJ2-7, the V gene TRBV28; TCRdb selects TRBD2, and the lack of DNA leaves this call unchecked. CDR3 size: 14 residues. CDR1 is MDHEN and CDR2 is SYDVKM in the germline V gene.

The chain links TRBV7-9 to TRBJ2-5; the D call of TRBD1 rests on TCRdb alone, since no DNA is present to check it. This CDR3 is 14 amino acids long. Germline lookup yields CDR1 SEHNR and CDR2 FQNEAQ (reference sequence). The CDR3 loop is CASSSTGGMETQYF.

The rearrangement uses TRBV7-6 and TRBJ2-1; the D call of TRBD2 rests on TCRdb alone, since no DNA is present to check it. The CDR3 consists of 16 residues. Germline CDR1 reads SGHVS; CDR2 reads FNYEAQ. The CDR3 spells CASSPMTSGRGNEQFF.

The gene calls are TRBV19 and TRBJ1-1; TCRdb's assignment of TRBD1 cannot be checked, as there is no DNA. CDR1 and CDR2 (germline): LNHDA, SQIVND (reference sequence). The CDR3 runs to 14 residues. CDR3: CASTSQGAGTEAFF.

CDR3 amino acids: CSVERDTEAFF. V usage is TRBV29-1 and J usage is TRBJ1-1. The germline gives CDR1 SQVTM, CDR2 ANQGSEA. The CDR3 runs to 11 residues.

The J gene is TRBJ1-1, the V gene TRBV7-9; no DNA is available, so the TRBD1 call from TCRdb remains unchecked. The length of the CDR3 is 14 residues. Germline assignment: CDR1 SEHNR and CDR2 FQNEAQ (reference sequence). The CDR3 sequence: CASSSSGAHTEALF.

The CDR3: CASSQSPDTQYF. The chain uses TRBV12-3 or TRBV12-4 and TRBJ2-3. The CDR3 covers 12 residues.

The V gene is TRBV7-3, the J gene TRBJ2-1; TCRdb selects TRBD2, and the lack of DNA leaves this call unchecked. The CDR3 has 16 amino acids. Germline V gives CDR1 SGHTA, CDR2 FQGTGA. CDR3 region: CASSSSAGSSYNEQFF.

The chain uses TRBV4-1 and TRBJ2-4. The CDR3 length is 14 residues. Germline values: CDR1 MGHRA, CDR2 YSYEKL. The chain's CDR3 is CASRELFGKNIQYF.